This paragraph reports one T cell receptor beta chain. This clone was seen more than once but under ten times. Its binding antigen is unknown. There are no base qualities to consult, and no much larger clone falls within one base. This specimen comes from a study of blood T cell repertoires in COVID-19 (dated by TCRdb to 2020 to 2022). Background on the whole study: Collaborator samples came from the United States, Italy and Spain and covered acute and convalescent phases of COVID-19. The prospective study material was composed of cDNA or gDNA derived from T cells, B-cell-depleted T cells, or PBMCs. The repertoires were released in a freely available public database intended as a resource for research on the immune response to SARS-CoV-2. The sample metadata nearly always contained a de-identified subject ID, COVID-19 status, age in years and sex. HLA class I and class II types, where available, came from metadata supplied by the sample provider rather than from assay-based typing. Subjects who had been exposed to COVID-19, were actively infected with it, or had recovered from it provided the deeply sampled blood TCRbeta repertoires that made up the dataset. Samples came from the ongoing ImmuneRACE study (first 160 participants) plus 1,254 subjects from 6 global collaborators. The investigation overall reported the following: The amount of clinical and demographic metadata varied by source and participant and was provided uncurated.

Whole blood was collected in K2EDTA tubes by collaborating institutions according to the institutions' own protocols. For TCRbeta analysis, collaborators shipped samples as frozen whole blood, isolated PBMCs, or DNA extracted from either of those sample types. The immunoSEQ Assay, a bias-controlled multiplex PCR, was used to amplify TCRbeta CDR3 regions from genomic DNA. The original methods were these. Nucleated cell counts per sample were estimated from amplification of reference gene primers within the assay. To quantify the absolute abundance of each unique TCRbeta CDR3 rearrangement, sequence reads were collapsed and filtered. Productive Simpson clonality was computed per sample as the square root of Simpson's diversity index over productive rearrangements. TCRdb re-hosts the immuneACCESS table, in-frame sequences only. Its copies lack some clones; in the studies checked, an unresolved V gene accounts for under half of them, and the cause for the rest is not known. From that table come the V and J calls and clone size; the DNA was used to work out D and trimming. Present in this sample are about 49,000 clones, about 85% of which were seen just once. Approximately 15% of the sample is taken by the ten largest.

Sequencing input: peripheral blood. The source is a human donor in a cohort sampled during active COVID-19.

The CDR3 reads CASSLDSYNQPQHF. The DNA is as follows: TGCGCCAGCAGCTTGGACAGCTATAATCAGCCCCAGCATTTT. The chain is assembled from TRBV5-1 and TRBJ1-5; confidence is insufficient to name the D gene. The CDR3, from cysteine to phenylalanine, totals 14 residues. Of all the DNA, just the CDR3 is kept, 42 bases in frame from base 1. Sequences SGHRS (CDR1) and YFSETQ (CDR2) are obtained from the germline V gene. Between the V and J ends, shortened by 0 bases and 4 bases respectively, the junction contains 8 bases.